This T cell receptor beta chain emerged from a study of vaccination effects on CD4 cells after COVID-19. Looked up from germline, CDR1 is SNHLY and CDR2 is FYNNEI. The CDR3 length is 15 residues. Trimming took 0 bases from V and 8 from J; bases not matched to a gene: 7. This clone was counted only a few times. Its antigen is unidentified. Sequenced by immunoSEQ multiplex PCR; TCRdb stores in-frame clones only, minus some. The sample lists tens of thousands of clones; around 70% were seen once. After expansion with viral peptide pools in the ViraFEST assay, antigen-specific CD4+ T cells were sequenced. Following 10 days of culture, CD4+ T cells were isolated. The person had a PCR-confirmed SARS-CoV-2 infection during March to December 2020. A half-volume exchange with IL-2 medium occurred on days 3 and 7.

The starting material was CD4+ T cells from PBMCs cultured with HCoV-NL63 spike peptides, obtained before COVID-19 vaccination. The TCR comes from a human donor who had a prior SARS-CoV-2 infection. The rearrangement uses TRBV2 and TRBJ1-2, with 9 bases identical to TRBD1. The CDR3 is CASSEAGTGYLGYTF. The CDR3, as DNA: TGTGCCAGCAGTGAAGCGGGGACAGGGTACTTAGGCTACACCTTC.